The 17 T cell receptor beta chains listed next were all sequenced from one sample in a study of blood T cell repertoires in COVID-19. The repertoire was sequenced with immunoSEQ multiplex PCR; TCRdb's copy has only in-frame clones and lacks some. The sample lists some 200,000 clones, 84% occurring once. The sequenced material came from peripheral blood. Receptor source: a woman aged 55 to 70 with acute or convalescent COVID-19.

V gene TRBV29-1 combines with J gene TRBJ1-1; D is unresolved. Germline V gene data show CDR1 as SQVTM and CDR2 as ANQGSEA. The CDR3 is made up of 14 amino acids. Trimming left V 6 bases short and J 0 bases short, with 14 bases between. The CDR3 DNA follows: TGCAGCGTACAACCGGGATCTATGAACACTGAAGCTTTCTTT. Translating it yields CSVQPGSMNTEAFF. Full variable domain (missing parts from reference TRBV29-1 and TRBJ1-1): SAVISQKPSRDICQRGTSLTIQCQVDSQVTMMFWYRQQPGQSLTLIATANQGSEATYESGFVIDKFPISRPNLTFSTLTVSNMSPEDSSIYLCSVQPGSMNTEAFFGQGTRLTVV.

Regarding this clone: The sample carries other DNA sequences with the same CDR3. The J gene is TRBJ1-6, the V gene TRBV30, with 9 positions matching TRBD1. Trimming removed 3 bases from V and 10 bases from J; junction bases left unmatched: 7. CDR3 length: 14 amino acids. Germline V gives CDR1 GTSNPN, CDR2 SVGIG (reference sequence). The CDR3 DNA reads as TGTGCCTGGAGCCGGACAGGGGCTAACTCACCCCTCCACTTT. Encoded protein: CAWSRTGANSPLHF.

The CDR3 coding sequence is TGTGCCAGCAGTTTTCTTCCCTCCAGGGTGAGCTCCTATAATTCACCCCTCCACTTT. Translating gives CASSFLPSRVSSYNSPLHF. The chain links TRBV27 to TRBJ1-6; weak D call: TRBD1 (5 bases). The CDR3 runs 19 residues. Germline V gene data show CDR1 as MNHEY and CDR2 as SMNVEV (reference sequence). V lost 3 bases to trimming and J lost 0 bases, with 18 bases between them.

This chain joins TRBV7-9 and TRBJ1-1, with TRBD1 matching 7 bases. CDR3 size: 13 residues. CDR1 is SEHNR, CDR2 FQNEAQ, per germline (reference sequence). V gave up 6 bases and J gave up 3 bases; unmatched junction bases: 4. The chain's CDR3 is CASSGTGDTEAFF. The CDR3, as DNA: TGTGCCAGCAGTGGCACAGGGGACACTGAAGCTTTCTTT.

There are a few counts of this clone. J is TRBJ2-1 and V is TRBV4-2, with D perhaps matching TRBD2 (6 bases). The CDR3 sequence is 16 residues long. Trimming removed 0 bases at V and 7 bases at J, with 16 bases between. Per germline, CDR1 LGHNA and CDR2 YNFKEQ. The CDR3: CASSQETAGRVNEQFF. The CDR3 DNA is TGTGCCAGCAGCCAAGAGACAGCGGGTCGGGTGAATGAGCAGTTCTTC.

This clone was counted a single time. This chain joins TRBV28 and TRBJ2-7, with 9 bases matching TRBD1. This CDR3 is 14 amino acids long. Germline lookup yields CDR1 MDHEN and CDR2 SYDVKM. J lost 4 bases, V lost 5 bases, and 6 bases had no gene match. CDR3 bases: TGTGCCAGCAGTCTGACCGGGACAGGGTACGAGCAGTACTTC. Encoded protein: CASSLTGTGYEQYF.

This rearrangement joins TRBV5-6 to TRBJ1-4, with 7 bases matching TRBD1. CDR3 length: 14 residues. The germline V gene encodes CDR1 SGHDT and CDR2 YYEEEE. V lost 4 bases to trimming and J lost 5 bases; unmatched junction nucleotides: 5. The CDR3: CASSTTGKNEKLFF. The DNA for the CDR3 is TGTGCCAGCAGCACGACAGGGAAGAATGAAAAACTGTTTTTT.

This sequence joins TRBV27 and TRBJ2-3; 10 bases align to TRBD2. V gave up 6 bases and J gave up 3 bases; unmatched junction bases: 18. This CDR3 contains 19 residues. Germline values: CDR1 MNHEY, CDR2 SMNVEV (reference sequence). In nucleotides, the CDR3 is TGTGCCAGCAGCCGATGGGCCTTTACTAGCGGGGTCGGAACAGATACGCAGTATTTT. As protein: CASSRWAFTSGVGTDTQYF.

The chain joins TRBV4-1 to TRBJ2-7; 8 nucleotides agree with TRBD1. The V gene end was trimmed by 3 bases and the J gene end by 7 bases; junction bases not matched to a gene: 14. This CDR3 spans 16 amino acids. Germline V gene sequence: CDR1 MGHRA, CDR2 YSYEKL. CDR3 in amino acids: CASSQSHRQGADEQYF. CDR3 nucleotide sequence: TGCGCCAGCAGCCAGTCCCACCGGCAGGGGGCGGATGAGCAGTACTTC.

The genes are TRBV11-3 and TRBJ2-2, with TRBD2 matching over 13 bases. Per germline, CDR1 SGHNT and CDR2 YENEEA. Losses at the gene ends were 6 bases for V and 3 bases for J; bases not matched to a gene: 1. The length of the CDR3 is 15 residues. The CDR3 reads CASSGLAGDTGELFF. CDR3 nucleotide sequence: TGTGCCAGCAGTGGACTAGCGGGGGACACCGGGGAGCTGTTTTTT.

This chain connects TRBV27 to TRBJ1-1, with TRBD1 identical over 7 bases. Germline CDR1 is MNHEY and CDR2 is SMNVEV (reference sequence). V lost 5 bases to trimming and J lost 5 bases; unmatched junction nucleotides: 8. This CDR3 region has 14 residues. CDR3 in DNA: TGTGCCAGCAGTCTCCGACAGGGAGGAACTGAAGCTTTCTTT. It specifies CASSLRQGGTEAFF.

V is TRBV5-6 and J is TRBJ1-6; D is unclear. Germline assignment: CDR1 SGHDT and CDR2 YYEEEE. V was shortened by 4 bases and J by 10 bases, with 18 bases between the two germline ends. This CDR3 is 15 amino acids long. The chain's CDR3 is CASSLMADLYSPLHF. The DNA for the CDR3 is TGTGCCAGCAGCCTCATGGCTGATCTGTACTCACCCCTCCACTTT.

The chain joins TRBV2 to TRBJ1-1, with D uncertain. V lost 0 bases and J lost 10, with 12 bases in between. In germline, CDR1 is SNHLY, CDR2 FYNNEI. The CDR3 runs 13 residues. The CDR3 spells CASSEANIHGAFF. The CDR3 bases are TGTGCCAGCAGTGAAGCGAATATACATGGAGCTTTCTTT.

The gene calls are TRBV4-2 and TRBJ1-5, with D possibly being TRBD1 (6 bases). CDR3 size: 14 residues. Trimming left V 0 bases short and J 8 bases short, with 11 bases between. Germline assignment: CDR1 LGHNA and CDR2 YNFKEQ. The CDR3 coding sequence is TGTGCCAGCAGCCAAGAATGGGGGCGGGAGCCCCAGCATTTT. This codes for CASSQEWGREPQHF.

The chain has TRBV3-1 (or the pseudogene TRBV3-2) and TRBJ2-7, with 7 positions matching TRBD1. CDR1 is LGHDT and CDR2 is YNNKEL in the germline V gene (reference sequence). The CDR3 runs to 13 residues. V lost 4 bases and J lost 2; bases outside the gene matches: 2. CDR3: CASSRDRTYEQYF. Here the CDR3 DNA reads TGTGCCAGCAGCCGGGACAGAACCTACGAGCAGTACTTC.

This clone was detected once. CDR3 sequence (DNA): TGCGCCAGCAGCTTACTGACAGGGGACTATGGCTACACCTTC. It encodes CASSLLTGDYGYTF. This rearrangement joins TRBV5-1 to TRBJ1-2, with 8 bases that match TRBD1. Germline V gene lookup returns CDR1 SGHRS and CDR2 YFSETQ. J was trimmed by 3 bases and V by 2 bases; bases with no gene match: 3. The CDR3 runs 14 residues.

J is TRBJ1-4 and V is TRBV6-5; D gene uncertain. The CDR3 covers 14 residues. Germline V gives CDR1 MNHEY, CDR2 SVGAGI. The germline V and J ends were trimmed by 7 bases and 5 bases, with 14 bases remaining between them. In nucleotides, the CDR3 is TGTGCCAGCACCACAACGCAACTAAATGAAAAACTGTTTTTT. Protein sequence: CASTTTQLNEKLFF.